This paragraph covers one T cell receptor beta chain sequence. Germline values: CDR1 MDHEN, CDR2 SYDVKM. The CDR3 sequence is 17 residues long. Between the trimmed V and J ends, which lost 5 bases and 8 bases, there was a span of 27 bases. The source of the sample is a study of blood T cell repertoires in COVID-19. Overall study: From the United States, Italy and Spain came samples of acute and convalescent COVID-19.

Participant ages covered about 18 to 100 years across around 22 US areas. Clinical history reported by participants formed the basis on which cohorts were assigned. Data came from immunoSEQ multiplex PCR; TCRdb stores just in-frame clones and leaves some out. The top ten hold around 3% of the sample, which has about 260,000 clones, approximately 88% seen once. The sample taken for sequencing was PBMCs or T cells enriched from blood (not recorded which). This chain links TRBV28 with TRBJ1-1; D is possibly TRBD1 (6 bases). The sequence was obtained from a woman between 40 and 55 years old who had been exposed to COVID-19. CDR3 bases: TGTGCCAGCAGTCGTTTCCGACGGACAGAGCGGAATGGGGAAGCTTTCTTT. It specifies CASSRFRRTERNGEAFF.